Below, one T cell receptor (beta chain) is given with its context. The sample is drawn from a study of OX40 agonist ivuxolimab in advanced cancers. Assay: immunoSEQ multiplex PCR; the TCRdb copy retains only in-frame clones and omits some. Among more than 25,000 clones listed, around nine tenths were seen once. Germline CDR1 LNHNV, CDR2 YYDKDF (reference sequence). V was cut by 1 base and J by 5 bases, with 6 bases left in between. The CDR3 consists of 12 residues. The sequence came from an adult with an advanced solid tumor such as melanoma, head and neck, liver or kidney cancer. The genes are TRBV15 and TRBJ2-7; D uncertain. Here the sequenced sample was CD4+ or CD8+ T cells sorted from blood, taken in a trial of the OX40 agonist ivuxolimab. This chain's CDR3 is CATSRGKDEQYF. CDR3 in DNA: TGTGCCACCAGCAGAGGCAAGGACGAGCAGTACTTC.